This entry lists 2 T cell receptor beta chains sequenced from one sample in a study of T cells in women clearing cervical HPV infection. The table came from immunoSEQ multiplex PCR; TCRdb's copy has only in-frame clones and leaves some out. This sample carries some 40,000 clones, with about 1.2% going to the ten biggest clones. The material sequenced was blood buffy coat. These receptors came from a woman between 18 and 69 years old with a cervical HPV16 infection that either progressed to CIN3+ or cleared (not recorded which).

CDR3 loop: CASSLRRGETQYF. Partial CDR3 DNA: TGTGCCAGCAGCTTACGGCGGGGAGAGACC. This chain links TRBV7-3 with TRBJ2-5; TRBD2 is a possible D gene (6 bases). The read gets to within 3 residues of the CDR3 end, and the germline J gene fills in the rest. Germline CDR1 is SGHTA and CDR2 is FQGTGA. V lost 2 bases and J lost 4, with 8 bases in between. The length of the CDR3 is 13 residues.

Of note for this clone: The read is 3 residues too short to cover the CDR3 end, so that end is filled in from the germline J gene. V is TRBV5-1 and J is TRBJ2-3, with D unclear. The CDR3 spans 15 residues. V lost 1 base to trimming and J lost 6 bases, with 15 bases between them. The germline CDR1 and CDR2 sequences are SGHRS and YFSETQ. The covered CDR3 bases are TGCGCCAGCAGCTTGTCTCGGGTCACGCAGGATACG. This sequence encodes CASSLSRVTQDT. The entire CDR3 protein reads CASSLSRVTQDTQYF.